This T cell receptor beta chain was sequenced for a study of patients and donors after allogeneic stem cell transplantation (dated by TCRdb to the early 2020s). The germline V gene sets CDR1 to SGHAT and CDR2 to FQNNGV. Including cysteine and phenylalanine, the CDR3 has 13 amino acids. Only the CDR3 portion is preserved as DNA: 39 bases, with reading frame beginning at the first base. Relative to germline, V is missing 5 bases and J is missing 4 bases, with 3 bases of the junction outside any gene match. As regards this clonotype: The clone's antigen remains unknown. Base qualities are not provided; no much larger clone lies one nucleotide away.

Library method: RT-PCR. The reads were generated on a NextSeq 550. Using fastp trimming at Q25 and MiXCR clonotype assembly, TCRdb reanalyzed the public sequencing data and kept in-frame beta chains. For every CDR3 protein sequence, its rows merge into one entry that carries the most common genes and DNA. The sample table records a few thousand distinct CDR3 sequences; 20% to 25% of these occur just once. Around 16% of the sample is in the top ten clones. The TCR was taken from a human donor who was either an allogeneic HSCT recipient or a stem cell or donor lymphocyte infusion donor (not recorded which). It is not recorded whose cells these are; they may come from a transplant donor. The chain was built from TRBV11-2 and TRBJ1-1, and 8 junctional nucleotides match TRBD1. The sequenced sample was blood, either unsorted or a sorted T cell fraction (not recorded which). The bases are TGTGCCAGCAGCATGGACAGGGCCACTGAAGCTTTCTTT. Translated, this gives CASSMDRATEAFF.